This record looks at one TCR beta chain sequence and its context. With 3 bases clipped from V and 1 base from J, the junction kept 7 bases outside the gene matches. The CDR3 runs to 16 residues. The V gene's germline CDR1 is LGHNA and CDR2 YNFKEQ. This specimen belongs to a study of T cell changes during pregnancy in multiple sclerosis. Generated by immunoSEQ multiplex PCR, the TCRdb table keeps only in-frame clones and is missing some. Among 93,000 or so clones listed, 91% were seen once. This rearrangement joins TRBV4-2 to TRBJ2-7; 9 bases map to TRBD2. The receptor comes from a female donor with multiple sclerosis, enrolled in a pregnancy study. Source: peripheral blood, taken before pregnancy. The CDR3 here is CASSHGPSGVSYEQYF. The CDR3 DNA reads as TGTGCCAGCAGCCATGGACCTAGCGGGGTATCCTACGAGCAGTACTTC.